This T cell receptor (beta chain) is from a study of vaccination and CD4 T cells after COVID-19. This sample's treatment: approximately 11-day PBMC culture with coronavirus spike peptide pools or control peptides (ViraFEST assay). It was on days 3 and 7 that half the medium was replaced with fresh IL-2 medium. The CDR3 covers 13 residues. Germline V gene sequence: CDR1 SGHNT, CDR2 YYREEE (reference sequence). Deletions cut 0 bases from V and 4 bases from J, with 6 bases between. Cultured CD4+ T-cell DNA underwent Oncomine TCR Beta short-read sequencing. TCRdb itself ran the PCR reads through MiXCR, one entry per CDR3 protein. The table records fewer than 20,000 distinct CDR3 sequences, more than 40% of them present only once. Turning to this clonotype: Its antigen remains unknown.

Whole-study findings and limits: Within the convalescent patients, a median approximately 89% of the SARS-CoV-2-reactive clones were ones that appeared only post-vaccination.

Material: CD4+ T cells from blood, cultured in vitro, obtained before SARS-CoV-2 vaccination. The rearrangement links TRBV5-4 to TRBJ2-3; D not certain. This receptor was identified in a human donor who had recovered from COVID-19. The CDR3, as DNA: TGTGCCAGCAGCTTGGGTGGGTCAGATACGCAGTATTTT. Translation gives CASSLGGSDTQYF.